The clone carrying this T cell receptor beta chain came up a few times. Since all of the isolated RNA was reverse transcribed, expressed TCRB transcripts were what got sequenced. TCRdb's copy holds only in-frame clones and misses some; the assay was immunoSEQ multiplex PCR. Here the sample spans roughly 450,000 clones, about 15% being singletons. Germline loops: CDR1 SGHDT, CDR2 YYEEEE. The V gene lost 5 bases and the J gene lost 6 bases, with 13 bases spanning the gap. This CDR3 has 13 residues. These data come from a study of beta chain features in type 1 diabetes. This chain connects TRBV5-6 to TRBJ2-3, with unresolved D. Material for sequencing was naive CD4+ T cells from blood. The receptor was isolated from a man aged 30-40 years in good health. In DNA, the CDR3 is TGTGCCAGCAGTGTAGTGGGCCGTGATACGCAGTATTTT. Its translation: CASSVVGRDTQYF.